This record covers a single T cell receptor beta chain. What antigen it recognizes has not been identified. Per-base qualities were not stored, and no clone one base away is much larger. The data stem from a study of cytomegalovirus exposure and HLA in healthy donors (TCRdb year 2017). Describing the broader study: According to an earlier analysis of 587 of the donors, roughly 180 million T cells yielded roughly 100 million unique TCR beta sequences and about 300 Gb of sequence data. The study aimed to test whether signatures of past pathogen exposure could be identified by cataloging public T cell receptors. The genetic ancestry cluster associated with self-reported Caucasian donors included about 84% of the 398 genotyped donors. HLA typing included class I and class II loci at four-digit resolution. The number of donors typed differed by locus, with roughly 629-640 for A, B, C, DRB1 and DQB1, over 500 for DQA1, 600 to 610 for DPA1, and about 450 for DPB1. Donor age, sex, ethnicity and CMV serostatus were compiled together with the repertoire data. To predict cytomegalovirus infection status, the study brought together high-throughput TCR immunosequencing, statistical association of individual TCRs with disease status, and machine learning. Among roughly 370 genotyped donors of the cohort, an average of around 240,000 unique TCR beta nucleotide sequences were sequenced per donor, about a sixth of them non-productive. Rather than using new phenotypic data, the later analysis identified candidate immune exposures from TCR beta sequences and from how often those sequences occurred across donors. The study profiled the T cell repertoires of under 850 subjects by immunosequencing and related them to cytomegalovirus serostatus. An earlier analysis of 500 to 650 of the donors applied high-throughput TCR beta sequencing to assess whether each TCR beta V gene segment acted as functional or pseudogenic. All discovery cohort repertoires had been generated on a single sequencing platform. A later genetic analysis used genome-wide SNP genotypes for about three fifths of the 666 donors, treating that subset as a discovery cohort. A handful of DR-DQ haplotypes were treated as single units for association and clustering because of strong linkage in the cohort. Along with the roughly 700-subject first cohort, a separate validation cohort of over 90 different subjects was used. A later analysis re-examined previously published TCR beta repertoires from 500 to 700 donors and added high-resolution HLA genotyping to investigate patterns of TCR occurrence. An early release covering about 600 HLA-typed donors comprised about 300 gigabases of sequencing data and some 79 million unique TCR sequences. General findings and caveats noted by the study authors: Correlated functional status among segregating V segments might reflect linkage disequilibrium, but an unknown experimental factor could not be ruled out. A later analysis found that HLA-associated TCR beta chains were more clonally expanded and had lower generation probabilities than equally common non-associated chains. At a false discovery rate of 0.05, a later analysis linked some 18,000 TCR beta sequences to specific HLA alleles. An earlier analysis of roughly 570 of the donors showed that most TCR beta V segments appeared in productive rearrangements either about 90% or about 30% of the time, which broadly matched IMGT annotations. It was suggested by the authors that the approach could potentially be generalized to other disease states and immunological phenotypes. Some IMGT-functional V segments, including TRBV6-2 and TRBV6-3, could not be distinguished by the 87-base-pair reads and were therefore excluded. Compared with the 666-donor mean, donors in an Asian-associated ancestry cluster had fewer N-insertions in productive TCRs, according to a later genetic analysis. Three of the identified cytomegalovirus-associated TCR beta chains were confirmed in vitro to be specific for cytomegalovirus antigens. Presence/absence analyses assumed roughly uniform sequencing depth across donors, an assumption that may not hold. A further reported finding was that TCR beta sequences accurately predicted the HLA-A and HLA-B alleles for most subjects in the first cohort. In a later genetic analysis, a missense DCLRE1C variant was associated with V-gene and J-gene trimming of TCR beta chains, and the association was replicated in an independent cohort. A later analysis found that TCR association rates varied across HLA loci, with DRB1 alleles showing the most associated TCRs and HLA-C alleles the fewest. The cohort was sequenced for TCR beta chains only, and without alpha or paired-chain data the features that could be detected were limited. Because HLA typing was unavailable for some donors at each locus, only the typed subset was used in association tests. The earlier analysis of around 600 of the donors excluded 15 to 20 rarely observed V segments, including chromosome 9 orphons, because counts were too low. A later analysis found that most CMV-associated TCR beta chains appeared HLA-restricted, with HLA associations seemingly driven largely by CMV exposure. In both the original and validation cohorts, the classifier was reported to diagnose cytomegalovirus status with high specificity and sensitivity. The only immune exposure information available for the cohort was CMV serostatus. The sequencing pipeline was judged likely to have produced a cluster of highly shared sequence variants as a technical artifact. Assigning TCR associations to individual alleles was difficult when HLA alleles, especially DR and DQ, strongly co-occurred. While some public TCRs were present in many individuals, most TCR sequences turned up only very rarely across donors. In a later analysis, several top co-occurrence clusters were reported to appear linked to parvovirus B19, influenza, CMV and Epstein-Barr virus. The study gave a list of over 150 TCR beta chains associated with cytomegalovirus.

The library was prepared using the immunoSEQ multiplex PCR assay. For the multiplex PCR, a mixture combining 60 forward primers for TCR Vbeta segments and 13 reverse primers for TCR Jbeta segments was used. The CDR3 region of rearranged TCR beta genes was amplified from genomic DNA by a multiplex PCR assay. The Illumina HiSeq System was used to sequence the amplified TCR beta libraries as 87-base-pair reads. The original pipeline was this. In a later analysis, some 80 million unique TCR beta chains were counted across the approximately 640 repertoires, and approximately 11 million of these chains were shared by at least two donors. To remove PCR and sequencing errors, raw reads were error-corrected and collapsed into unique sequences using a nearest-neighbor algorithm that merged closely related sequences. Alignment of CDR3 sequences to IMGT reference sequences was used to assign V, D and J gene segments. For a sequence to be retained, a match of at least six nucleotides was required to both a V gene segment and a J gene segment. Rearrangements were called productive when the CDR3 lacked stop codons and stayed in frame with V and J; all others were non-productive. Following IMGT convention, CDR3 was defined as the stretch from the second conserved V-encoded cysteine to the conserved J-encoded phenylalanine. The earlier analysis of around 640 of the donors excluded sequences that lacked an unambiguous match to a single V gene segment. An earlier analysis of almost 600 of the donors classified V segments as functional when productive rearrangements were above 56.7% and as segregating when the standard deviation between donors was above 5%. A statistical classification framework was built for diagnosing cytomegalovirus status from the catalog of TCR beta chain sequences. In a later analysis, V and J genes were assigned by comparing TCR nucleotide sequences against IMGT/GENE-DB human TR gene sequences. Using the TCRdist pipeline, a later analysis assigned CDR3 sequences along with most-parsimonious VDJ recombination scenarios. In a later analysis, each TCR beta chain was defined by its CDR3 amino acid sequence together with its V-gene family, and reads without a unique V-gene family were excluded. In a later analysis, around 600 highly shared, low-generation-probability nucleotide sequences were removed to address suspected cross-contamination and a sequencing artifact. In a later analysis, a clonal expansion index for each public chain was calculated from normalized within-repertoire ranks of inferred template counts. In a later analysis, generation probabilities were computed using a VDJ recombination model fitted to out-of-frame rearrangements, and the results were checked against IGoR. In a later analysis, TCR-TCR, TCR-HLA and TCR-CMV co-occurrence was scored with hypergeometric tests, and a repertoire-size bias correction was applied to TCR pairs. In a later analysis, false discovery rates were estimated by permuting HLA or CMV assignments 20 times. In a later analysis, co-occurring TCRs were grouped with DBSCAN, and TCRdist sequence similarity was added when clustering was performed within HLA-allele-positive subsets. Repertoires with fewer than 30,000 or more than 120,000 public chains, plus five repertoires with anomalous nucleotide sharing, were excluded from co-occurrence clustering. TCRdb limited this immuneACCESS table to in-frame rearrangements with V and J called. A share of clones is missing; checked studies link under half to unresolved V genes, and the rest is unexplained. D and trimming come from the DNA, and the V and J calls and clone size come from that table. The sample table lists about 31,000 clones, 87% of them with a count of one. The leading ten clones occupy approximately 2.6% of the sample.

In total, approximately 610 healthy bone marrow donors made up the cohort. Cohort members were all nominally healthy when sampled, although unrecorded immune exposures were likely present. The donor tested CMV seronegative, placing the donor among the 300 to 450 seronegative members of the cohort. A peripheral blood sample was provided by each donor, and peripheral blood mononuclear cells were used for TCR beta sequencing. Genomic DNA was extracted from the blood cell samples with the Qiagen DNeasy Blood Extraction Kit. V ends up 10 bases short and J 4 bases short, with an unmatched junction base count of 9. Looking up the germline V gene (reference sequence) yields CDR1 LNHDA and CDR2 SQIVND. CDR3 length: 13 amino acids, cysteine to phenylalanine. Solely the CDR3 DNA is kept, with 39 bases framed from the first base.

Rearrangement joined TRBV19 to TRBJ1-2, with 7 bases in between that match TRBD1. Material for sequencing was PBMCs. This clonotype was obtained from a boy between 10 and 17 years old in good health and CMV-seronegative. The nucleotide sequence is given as TGTGCCACAAACGGGACAGCTATCTATGGCTACACCTTC. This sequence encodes CATNGTAIYGYTF.